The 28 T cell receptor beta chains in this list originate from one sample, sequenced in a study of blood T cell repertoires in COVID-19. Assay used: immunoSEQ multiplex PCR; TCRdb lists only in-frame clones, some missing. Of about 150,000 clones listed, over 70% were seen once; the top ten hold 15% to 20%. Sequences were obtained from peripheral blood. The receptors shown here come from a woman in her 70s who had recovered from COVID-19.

CDR3 nucleotides: TGCGCCAGCAGACCTCAGGGGCCCTATGGCTACACCTTC. Encoded protein: CASRPQGPYGYTF. V gene TRBV5-1 combines with J gene TRBJ1-2, with D possibly matching TRBD1 (6 bases). V lost 5 bases, J lost 4 bases, and 12 bases lay in between. Germline V CDR1 and CDR2: SGHRS, YFSETQ. CDR3 length equals 13 residues. The entire variable domain, with the rest obtained from reference TRBV5-1 and TRBJ1-2, is as follows: KAGVTQTPRYLIKTRGQQVTLSCSPISGHRSVSWYQQTPGQGLQFLFEYFSETQRNKGNFPGRFSGRQFSNSRSEMNVSTLELGDSALYLCASRPQGPYGYTFGSGTRLTVV.

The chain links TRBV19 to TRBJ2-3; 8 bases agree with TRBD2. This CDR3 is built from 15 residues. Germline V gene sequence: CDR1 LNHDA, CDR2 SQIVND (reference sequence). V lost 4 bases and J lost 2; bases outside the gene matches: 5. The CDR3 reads CASSRGLGPTDTQYF. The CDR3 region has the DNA TGTGCCAGTAGTAGGGGACTAGGGCCCACAGATACGCAGTATTTT.

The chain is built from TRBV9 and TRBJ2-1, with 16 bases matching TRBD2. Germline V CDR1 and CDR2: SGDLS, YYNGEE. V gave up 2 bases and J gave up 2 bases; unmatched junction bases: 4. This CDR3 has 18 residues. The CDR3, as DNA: TGTGCCAGCAGCGTGGGGACTAGCGGGAGGGTCGCCTACAATGAGCAGTTCTTC. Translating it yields CASSVGTSGRVAYNEQFF.

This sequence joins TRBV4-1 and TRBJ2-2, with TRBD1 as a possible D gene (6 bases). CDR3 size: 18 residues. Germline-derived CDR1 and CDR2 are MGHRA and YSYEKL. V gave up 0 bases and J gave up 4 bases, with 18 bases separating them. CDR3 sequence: CASSQEENRVLSTGELFF. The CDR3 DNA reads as TGCGCCAGCAGCCAAGAGGAAAACAGGGTTCTGAGCACCGGGGAGCTGTTTTTT.

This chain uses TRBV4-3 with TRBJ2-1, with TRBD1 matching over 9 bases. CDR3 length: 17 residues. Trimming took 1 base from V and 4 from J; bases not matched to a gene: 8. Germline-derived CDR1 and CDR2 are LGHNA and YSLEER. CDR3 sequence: CASSQVQAGTGYNEQFF. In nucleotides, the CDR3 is TGCGCCAGCAGCCAAGTTCAGGCGGGGACAGGGTACAATGAGCAGTTCTTC.

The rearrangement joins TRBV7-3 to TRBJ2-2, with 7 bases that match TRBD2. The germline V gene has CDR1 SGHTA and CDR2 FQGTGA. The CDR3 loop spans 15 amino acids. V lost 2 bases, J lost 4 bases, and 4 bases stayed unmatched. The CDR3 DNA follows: TGTGCCAGCAGCTTAGGGAGGGACGGCACCGGGGAGCTGTTTTTT. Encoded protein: CASSLGRDGTGELFF.

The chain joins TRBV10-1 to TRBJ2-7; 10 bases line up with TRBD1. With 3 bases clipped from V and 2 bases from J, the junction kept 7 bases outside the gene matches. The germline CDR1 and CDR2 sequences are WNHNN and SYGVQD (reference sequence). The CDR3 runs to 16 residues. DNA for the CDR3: TGCGCCAGCAGTGATCACCCGGGACAGGGGACCTACGAGCAGTACTTC. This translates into CASSDHPGQGTYEQYF.

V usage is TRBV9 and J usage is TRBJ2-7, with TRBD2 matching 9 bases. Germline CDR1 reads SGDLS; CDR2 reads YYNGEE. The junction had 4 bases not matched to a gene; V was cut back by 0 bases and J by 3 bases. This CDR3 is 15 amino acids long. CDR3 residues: CASSVGGSGSYEQYF. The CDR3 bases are TGTGCCAGCAGCGTAGGTGGTAGCGGGAGCTACGAGCAGTACTTC.

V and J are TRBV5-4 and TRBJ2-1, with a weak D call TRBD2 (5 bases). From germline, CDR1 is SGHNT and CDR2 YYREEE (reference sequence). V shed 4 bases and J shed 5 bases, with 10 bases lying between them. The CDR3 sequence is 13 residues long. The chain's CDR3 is CASSTSSHNEQFF. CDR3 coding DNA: TGTGCCAGCAGCACTTCTAGCCACAATGAGCAGTTCTTC.

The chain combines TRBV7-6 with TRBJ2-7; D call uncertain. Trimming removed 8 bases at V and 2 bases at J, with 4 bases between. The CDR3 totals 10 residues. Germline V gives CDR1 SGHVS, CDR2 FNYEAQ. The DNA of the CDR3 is TGTGCCAGCTCTGCCTACGAGCAGTACTTC. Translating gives CASSAYEQYF. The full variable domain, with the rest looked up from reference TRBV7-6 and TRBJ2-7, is GAGVSQSPRYKVTKRGQDVALRCDPISGHVSLYWYRQALGQGPEFLTYFNYEAQQDKSGLPNDRFSAERPEGSISTLTIQRTEQRDSAMYRCASSAYEQYFGPGTRLTVT.

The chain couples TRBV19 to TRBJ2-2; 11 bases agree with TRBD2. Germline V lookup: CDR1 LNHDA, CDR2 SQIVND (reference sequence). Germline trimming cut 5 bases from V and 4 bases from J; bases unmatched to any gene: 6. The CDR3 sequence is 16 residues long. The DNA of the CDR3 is TGTGCCAGTAGTCCACTAGCGGGAGACCGCACCGGGGAGCTGTTTTTT. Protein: CASSPLAGDRTGELFF.

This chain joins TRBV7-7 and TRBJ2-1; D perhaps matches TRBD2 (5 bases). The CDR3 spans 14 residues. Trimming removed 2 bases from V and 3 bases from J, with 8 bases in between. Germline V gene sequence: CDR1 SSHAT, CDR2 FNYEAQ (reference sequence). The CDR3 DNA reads TGTGCCAGCAGCTTACACGGGAACTACAATGAGCAGTTCTTC. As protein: CASSLHGNYNEQFF. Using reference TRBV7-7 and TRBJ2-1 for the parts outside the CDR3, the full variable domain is GAGVSQSPRYKVTKRGQDVTLRCDPISSHATLYWYQQALGQGPEFLTYFNYEAQPDKSGLPSDRFSAERPEGSISTLTIQRTEQRDSAMYRCASSLHGNYNEQFFGPGTRLTVL.

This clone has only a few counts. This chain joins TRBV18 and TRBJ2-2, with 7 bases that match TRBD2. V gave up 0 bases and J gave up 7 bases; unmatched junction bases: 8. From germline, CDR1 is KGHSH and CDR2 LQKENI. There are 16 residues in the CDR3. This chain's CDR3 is CASSPPGLVRDGELFF. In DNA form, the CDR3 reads TGTGCCAGCTCACCACCTGGACTAGTTCGGGACGGGGAGCTGTTTTTT.

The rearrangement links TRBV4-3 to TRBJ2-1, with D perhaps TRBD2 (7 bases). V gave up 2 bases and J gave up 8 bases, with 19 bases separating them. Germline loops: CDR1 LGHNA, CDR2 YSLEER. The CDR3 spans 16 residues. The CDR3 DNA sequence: TGCGCCAGCAGCCAATACCTTGGGGAGGGGGGGGATGAGCAGTTCTTC. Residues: CASSQYLGEGGDEQFF.

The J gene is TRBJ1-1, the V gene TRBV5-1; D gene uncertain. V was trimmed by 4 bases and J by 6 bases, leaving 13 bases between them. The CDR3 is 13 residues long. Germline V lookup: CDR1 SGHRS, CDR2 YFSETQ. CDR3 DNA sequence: TGCGCCAGCAGCAGCAACAGAGCCCCTGAAGCTTTCTTT. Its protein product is CASSSNRAPEAFF.

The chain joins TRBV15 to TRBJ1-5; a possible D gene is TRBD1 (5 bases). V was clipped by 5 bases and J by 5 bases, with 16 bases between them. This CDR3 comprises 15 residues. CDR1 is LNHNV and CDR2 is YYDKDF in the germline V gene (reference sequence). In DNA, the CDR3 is TGTGCCACCAGCCCCGGGGGTAATCGGGATCAGCCCCAGCATTTT. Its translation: CATSPGGNRDQPQHF.

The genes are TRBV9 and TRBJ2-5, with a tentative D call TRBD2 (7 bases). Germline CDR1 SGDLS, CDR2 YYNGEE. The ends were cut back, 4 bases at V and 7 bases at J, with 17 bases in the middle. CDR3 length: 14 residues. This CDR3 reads CASSPRGRGGTQYF. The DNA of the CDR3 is TGTGCCAGCAGCCCCCGGGGGAGGGGGGGGACCCAGTACTTC.

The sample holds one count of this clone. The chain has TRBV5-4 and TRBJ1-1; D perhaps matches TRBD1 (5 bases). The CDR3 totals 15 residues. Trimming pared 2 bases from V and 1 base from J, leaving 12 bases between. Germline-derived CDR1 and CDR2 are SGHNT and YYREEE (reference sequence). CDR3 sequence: CASSFSGGGNTEAFF. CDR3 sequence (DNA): TGTGCCAGCAGCTTTTCTGGCGGGGGGAACACTGAAGCTTTCTTT.

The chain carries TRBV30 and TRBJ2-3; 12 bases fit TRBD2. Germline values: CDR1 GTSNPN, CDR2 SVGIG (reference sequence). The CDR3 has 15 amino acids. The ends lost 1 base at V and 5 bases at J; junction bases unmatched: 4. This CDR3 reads CAWSGLAGARDTQYF. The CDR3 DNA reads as TGTGCCTGGAGTGGACTAGCGGGAGCCAGAGATACGCAGTATTTT.

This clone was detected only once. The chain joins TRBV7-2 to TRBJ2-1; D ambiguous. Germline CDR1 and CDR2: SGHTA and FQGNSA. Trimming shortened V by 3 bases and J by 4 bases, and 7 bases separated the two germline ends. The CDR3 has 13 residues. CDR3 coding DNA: TGTGCCAGCAGCTTCGGTGGTTACAATGAGCAGTTCTTC. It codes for CASSFGGYNEQFF.

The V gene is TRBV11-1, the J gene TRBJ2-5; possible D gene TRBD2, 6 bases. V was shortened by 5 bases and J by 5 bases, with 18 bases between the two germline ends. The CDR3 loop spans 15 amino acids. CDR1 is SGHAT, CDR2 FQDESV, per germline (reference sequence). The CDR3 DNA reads TGTGCCAGCAGCCGGGGAGTAGCGGAGTGGGAGACCCAGTACTTC. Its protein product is CASSRGVAEWETQYF.

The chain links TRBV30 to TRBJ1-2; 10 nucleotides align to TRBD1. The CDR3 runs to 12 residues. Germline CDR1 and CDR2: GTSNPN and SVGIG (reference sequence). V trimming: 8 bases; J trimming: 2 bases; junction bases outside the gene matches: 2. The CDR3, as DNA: TGTGCCGGGGGACAGGGGAACTATGGCTACACCTTC. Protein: CAGGQGNYGYTF. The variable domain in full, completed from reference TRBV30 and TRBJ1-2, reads SQTIHQWPATLVQPVGSPLSLECTVEGTSNPNLYWYRQAAGRGLQLLFYSVGIGQISSEVPQNLSASRPQDRQFILSSKKLLLSDSGFYLCAGGQGNYGYTFGSGTRLTVV.

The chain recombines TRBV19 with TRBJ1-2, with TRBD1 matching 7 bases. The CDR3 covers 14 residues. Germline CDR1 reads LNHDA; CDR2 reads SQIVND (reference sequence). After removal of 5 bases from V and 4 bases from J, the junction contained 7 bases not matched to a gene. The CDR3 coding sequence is TGTGCCAGTAGTGCGTCGACAGGGCTCTATGGCTACACCTTC. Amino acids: CASSASTGLYGYTF.

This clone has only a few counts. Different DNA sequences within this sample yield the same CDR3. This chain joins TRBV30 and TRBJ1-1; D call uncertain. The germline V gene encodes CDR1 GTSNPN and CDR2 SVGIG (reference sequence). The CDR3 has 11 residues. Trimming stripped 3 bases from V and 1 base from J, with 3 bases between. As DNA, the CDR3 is TGTGCCTGGAGGAGGAACACTGAAGCTTTCTTT. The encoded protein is CAWRRNTEAFF.

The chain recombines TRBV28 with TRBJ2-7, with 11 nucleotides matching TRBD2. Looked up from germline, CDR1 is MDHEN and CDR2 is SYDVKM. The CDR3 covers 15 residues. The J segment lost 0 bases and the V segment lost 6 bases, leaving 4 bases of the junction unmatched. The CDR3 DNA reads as TGTGCCAGCAGCCGACTAGCGGGGCTCTCCTACGAGCAGTACTTC. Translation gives CASSRLAGLSYEQYF.

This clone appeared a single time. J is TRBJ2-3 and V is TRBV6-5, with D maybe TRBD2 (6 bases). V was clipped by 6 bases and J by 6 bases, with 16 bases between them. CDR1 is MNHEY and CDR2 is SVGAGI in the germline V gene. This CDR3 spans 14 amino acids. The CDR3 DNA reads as TGTGCCAGCAGGGGCCCTTGGGCGGGGGATACGCAGTATTTT. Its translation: CASRGPWAGDTQYF.

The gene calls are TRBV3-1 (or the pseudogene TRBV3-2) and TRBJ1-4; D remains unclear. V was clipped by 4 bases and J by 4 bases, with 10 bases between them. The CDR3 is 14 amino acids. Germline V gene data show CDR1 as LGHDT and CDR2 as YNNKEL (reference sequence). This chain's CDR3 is CASSRLALNEKLFF. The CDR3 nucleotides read TGTGCCAGCAGCCGCTTGGCCCTTAATGAAAAACTGTTTTTT.

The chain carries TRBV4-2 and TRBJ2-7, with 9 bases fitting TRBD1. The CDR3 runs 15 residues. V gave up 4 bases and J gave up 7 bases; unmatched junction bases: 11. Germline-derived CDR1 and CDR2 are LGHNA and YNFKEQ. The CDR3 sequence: CASSRGQGIVGEQYF. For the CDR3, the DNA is TGTGCCAGCAGCCGGGGACAGGGAATTGTTGGGGAGCAGTACTTC.